This T cell receptor (beta chain) was captured in a study of T cells after yellow fever vaccination. Study at large: SMART-Seq v4 Ultra Low Input prepared libraries from low-cell fractions.

TCRdb recomputed calls from the 5' RACE reads with MiXCR, one row per CDR3 protein. The sample lists 55,000 to 70,000 distinct CDR3 sequences, just over 6.5% seen once, with 30% to 45% in the top ten. This clonotype was observed at least ten times. The antigen remains unidentified. Whole-study findings and limits: Among all clonotypes, a small share was observed in both CD4 and CD8 compartments. A large majority of primary-vaccination clones showed up again after the booster (around 95% CD4, 85% to 90% CD8). It was a weaker secondary response, yet one that peaked faster, at day 5 versus 15.

The specimen comprised CD8+ T cells sorted from PBMCs, sampled about 41 days after the first yellow fever vaccination. The receptor comes from a man younger than 35 who received the YFV17D yellow fever vaccine.

Here the CDR3 reads CASSRDSFNTEAFF. For the CDR3, the DNA is TGTGCCAGCAGCCGAGACAGTTTTAACACTGAAGCTTTCTTT. The chain combines TRBV7-9 with TRBJ1-1; D is possibly TRBD1 (5 bases). The CDR3 length is 14 residues. The germline gives CDR1 SEHNR, CDR2 FQNEAQ (reference sequence). V gave up 5 bases and J gave up 2 bases, with 12 bases separating them.